The sequence of this TCR beta chain was determined in a study of Ad26.COV2.S vaccination and SARS-CoV-2 variants. Study information: In the study, Ad26.COV2.S was injected intramuscularly once, or twice 56 days apart. Whole-study results and caveats: The study found similar non-spike TCR breadth in vaccine and placebo recipients.

The V gene lost 5 bases and the J gene lost 5 bases, with 10 bases spanning the gap. CDR1 is SEHNR, CDR2 FQNEAQ, per germline (reference sequence). The CDR3 totals 12 residues. As for this clone: Antigen: not known.

Here immunoSEQ multiplex PCR was the method, and the copy in TCRdb shows in-frame clones only, minus some. The sample shows fewer than 500,000 clones, less than 95% of them seen only once. Regarding treatment: 15 to 20 received Ad26.COV2.S at low or high dose, single or two shots; 5 received placebo; per-sample allocation not given. Material that was analyzed had been drawn on day 63 after the first vaccine or placebo injection. The clonotype was recovered from a person aged 18 to 65 who received the Ad26.COV2.S COVID-19 vaccine or a placebo. The sample was peripheral blood, taken in a trial of Ad26.COV2.S vaccine versus placebo. This chain uses TRBV7-9 with TRBJ2-7, with D unresolved. CDR3 in DNA: TGTGCCAGCAGCCTTTTATTTGACGAGCAGTACTTC. This sequence encodes CASSLLFDEQYF.